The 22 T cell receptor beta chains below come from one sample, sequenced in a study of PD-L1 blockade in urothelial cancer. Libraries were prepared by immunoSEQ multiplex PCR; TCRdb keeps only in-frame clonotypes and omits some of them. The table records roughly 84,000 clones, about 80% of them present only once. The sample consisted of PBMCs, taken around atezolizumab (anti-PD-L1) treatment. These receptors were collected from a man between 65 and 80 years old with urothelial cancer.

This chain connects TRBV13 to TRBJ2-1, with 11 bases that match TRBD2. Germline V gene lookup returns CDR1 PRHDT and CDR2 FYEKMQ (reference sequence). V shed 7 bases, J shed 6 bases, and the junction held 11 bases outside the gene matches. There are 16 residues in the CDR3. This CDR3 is CASTLIAGGGSNEQFF. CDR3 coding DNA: TGTGCCAGCACCCTAATAGCGGGAGGGGGGAGCAATGAGCAGTTCTTC.

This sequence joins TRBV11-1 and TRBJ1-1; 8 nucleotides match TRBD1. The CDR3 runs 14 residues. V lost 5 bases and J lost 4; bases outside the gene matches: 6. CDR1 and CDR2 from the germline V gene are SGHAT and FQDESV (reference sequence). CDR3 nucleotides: TGTGCCAGCAGCGCCGACAGGGGAAGCACTGAAGCTTTCTTT. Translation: CASSADRGSTEAFF.

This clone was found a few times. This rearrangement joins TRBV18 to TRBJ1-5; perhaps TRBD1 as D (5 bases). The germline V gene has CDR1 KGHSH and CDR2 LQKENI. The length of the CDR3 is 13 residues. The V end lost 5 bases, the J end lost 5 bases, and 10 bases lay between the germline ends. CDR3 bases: TGTGCCAGCTCAACCGAACAGGATCAGCCCCAGCATTTT. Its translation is CASSTEQDQPQHF.

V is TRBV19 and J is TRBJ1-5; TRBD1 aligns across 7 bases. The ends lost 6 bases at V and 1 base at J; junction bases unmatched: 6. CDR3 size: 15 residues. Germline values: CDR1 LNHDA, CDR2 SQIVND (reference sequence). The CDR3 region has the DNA TGTGCCAGTAGACCCGACAGGGAAAGCAATCAGCCCCAGCATTTT. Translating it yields CASRPDRESNQPQHF.

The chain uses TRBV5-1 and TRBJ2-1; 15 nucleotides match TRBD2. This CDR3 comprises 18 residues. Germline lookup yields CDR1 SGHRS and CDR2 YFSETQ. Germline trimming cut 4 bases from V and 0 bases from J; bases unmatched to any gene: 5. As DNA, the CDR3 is TGCGCCAGCAGCCCGGGACTAGCGGGGGGACTCTCCTACAATGAGCAGTTCTTC. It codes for CASSPGLAGGLSYNEQFF.

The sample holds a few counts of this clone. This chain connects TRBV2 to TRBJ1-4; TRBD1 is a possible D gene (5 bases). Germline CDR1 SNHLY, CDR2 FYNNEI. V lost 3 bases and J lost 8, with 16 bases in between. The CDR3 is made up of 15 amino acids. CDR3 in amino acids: CASSDSAGIREKLFF. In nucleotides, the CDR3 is TGTGCCAGCAGTGATTCGGCAGGGATTCGGGAAAAACTGTTTTTT.

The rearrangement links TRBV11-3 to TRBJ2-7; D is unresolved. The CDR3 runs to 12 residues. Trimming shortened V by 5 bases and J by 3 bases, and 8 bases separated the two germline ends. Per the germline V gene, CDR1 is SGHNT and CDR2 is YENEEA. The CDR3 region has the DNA TGTGCCAGCAGCCAGACAAGCTACGAGCAGTACTTC. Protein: CASSQTSYEQYF.

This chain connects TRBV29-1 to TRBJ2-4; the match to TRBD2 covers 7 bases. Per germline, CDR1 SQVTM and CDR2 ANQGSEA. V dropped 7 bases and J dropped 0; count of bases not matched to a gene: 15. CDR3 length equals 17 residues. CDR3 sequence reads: CSGWRPGLLLAKNIQYF. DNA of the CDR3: TGCAGCGGCTGGCGCCCGGGACTACTATTAGCCAAAAACATTCAGTACTTC.

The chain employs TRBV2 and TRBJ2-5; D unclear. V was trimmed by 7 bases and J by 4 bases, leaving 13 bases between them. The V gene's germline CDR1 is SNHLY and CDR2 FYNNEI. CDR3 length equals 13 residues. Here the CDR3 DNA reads TGTGCCAGCATGCGGTGGTTCCGAGAGACCCAGTACTTC. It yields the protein CASMRWFRETQYF.

This CDR3 reads CASSLGQGFEQYF. CDR3 coding DNA: TGTGCCAGCAGCTTAGGACAGGGCTTCGAGCAGTACTTC. The gene calls are TRBV5-8 and TRBJ2-7; 8 nucleotides line up with TRBD1. This CDR3 has 13 amino acids. Germline values: CDR1 SGHTS, CDR2 YDEGEE. With 2 bases clipped from V and 6 bases from J, the junction kept 4 bases outside the gene matches.

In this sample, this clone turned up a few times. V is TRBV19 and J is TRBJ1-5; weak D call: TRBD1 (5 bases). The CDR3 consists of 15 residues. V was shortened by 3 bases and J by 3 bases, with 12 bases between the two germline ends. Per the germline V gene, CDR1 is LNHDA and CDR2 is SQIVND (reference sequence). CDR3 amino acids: CASSIGSGPNQPQHF. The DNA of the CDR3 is TGTGCCAGTAGTATCGGGTCAGGGCCCAATCAGCCCCAGCATTTT. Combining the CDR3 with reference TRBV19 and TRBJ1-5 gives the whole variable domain DGGITQSPKYLFRKEGQNVTLSCEQNLNHDAMYWYRQDPGQGLRLIYYSQIVNDFQKGDIAEGYSVSREKKESFPLTVTSAQKNPTAFYLCASSIGSGPNQPQHFGDGTRLSIL.

The DNA of the CDR3 is TGTGCCTGGAGGTATATGAACACTGAAGCTTTCTTT. This codes for CAWRYMNTEAFF. This sequence joins TRBV30 and TRBJ1-1; no reliable D call. The CDR3 sequence is 12 residues long. V was shortened by 3 bases and J by 0 bases, with 5 bases between the two germline ends. Germline CDR1 reads GTSNPN; CDR2 reads SVGIG (reference sequence).

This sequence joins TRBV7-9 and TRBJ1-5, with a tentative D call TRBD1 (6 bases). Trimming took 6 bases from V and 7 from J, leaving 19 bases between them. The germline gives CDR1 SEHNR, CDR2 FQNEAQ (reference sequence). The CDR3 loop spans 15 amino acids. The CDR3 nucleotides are TGTGCCAGCAGTTCACAGGGCATGGTGGGGCAGCCCCAGCATTTT. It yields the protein CASSSQGMVGQPQHF.

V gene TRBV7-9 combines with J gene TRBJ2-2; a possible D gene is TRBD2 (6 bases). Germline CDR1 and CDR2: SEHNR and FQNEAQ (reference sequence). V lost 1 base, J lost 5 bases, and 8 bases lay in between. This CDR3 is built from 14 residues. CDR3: CASSLEGGTGELFF. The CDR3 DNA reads TGTGCCAGCAGCTTAGAGGGAGGAACCGGGGAGCTGTTTTTT.

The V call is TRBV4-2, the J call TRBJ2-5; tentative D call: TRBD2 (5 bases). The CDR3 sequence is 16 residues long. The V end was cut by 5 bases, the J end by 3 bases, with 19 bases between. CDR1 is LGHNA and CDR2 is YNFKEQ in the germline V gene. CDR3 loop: CASSNGLTVTKETQYF. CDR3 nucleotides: TGTGCCAGCAGCAACGGACTCACAGTGACCAAAGAGACCCAGTACTTC.

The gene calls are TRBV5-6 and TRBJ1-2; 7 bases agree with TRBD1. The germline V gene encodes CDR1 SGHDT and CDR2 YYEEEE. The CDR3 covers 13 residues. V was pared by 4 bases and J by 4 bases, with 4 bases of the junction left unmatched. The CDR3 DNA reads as TGTGCCAGCAGCCCCCGACAGGGCTATGGCTACACCTTC. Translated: CASSPRQGYGYTF.

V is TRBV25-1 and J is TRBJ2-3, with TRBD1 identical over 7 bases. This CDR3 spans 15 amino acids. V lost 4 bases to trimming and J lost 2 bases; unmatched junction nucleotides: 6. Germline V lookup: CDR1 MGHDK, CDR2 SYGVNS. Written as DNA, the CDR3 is TGTGCCAGCAGTGGGCCGACAGGGACCACAGATACGCAGTATTTT. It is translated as CASSGPTGTTDTQYF.

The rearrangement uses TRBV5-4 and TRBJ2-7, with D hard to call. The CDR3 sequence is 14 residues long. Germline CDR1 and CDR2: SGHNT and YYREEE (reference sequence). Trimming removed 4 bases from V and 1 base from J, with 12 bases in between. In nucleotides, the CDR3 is TGTGCCAGCAGCCAAGATACGGTGTCCTACGAGCAGTACTTC. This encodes CASSQDTVSYEQYF.

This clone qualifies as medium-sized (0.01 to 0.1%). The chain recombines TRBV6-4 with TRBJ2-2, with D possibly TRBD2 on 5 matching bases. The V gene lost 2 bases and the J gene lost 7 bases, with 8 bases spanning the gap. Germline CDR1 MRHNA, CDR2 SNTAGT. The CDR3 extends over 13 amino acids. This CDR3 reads CASSDTGNGELFF. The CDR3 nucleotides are TGTGCCAGCAGTGACACGGGGAACGGGGAGCTGTTTTTT.

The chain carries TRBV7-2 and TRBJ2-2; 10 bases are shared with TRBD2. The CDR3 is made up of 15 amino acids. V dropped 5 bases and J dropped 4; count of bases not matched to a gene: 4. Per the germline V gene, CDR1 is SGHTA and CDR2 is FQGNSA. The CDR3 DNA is TGTGCCAGCAGCGCTAGCGGGAGCCGCACCGGGGAGCTGTTTTTT. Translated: CASSASGSRTGELFF.

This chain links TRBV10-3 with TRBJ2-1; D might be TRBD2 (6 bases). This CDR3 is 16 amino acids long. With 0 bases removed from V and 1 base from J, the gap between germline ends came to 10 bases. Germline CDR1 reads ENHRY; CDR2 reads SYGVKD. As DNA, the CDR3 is TGTGCCATCAGTGAGTCGGGACTCCATTCCTACAATGAGCAGTTCTTC. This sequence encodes CAISESGLHSYNEQFF.

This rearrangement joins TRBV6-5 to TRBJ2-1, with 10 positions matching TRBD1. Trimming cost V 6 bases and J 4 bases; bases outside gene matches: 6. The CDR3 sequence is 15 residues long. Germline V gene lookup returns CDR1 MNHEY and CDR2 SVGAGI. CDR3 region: CASRGRDRGYNEQFF. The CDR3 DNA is TGTGCCAGCAGGGGCCGGGACAGGGGTTACAATGAGCAGTTCTTC.